This TCR beta chain was captured in a study of T cells in Graves' hyperthyroidism and ophthalmopathy. Amplified regions were TCR beta CDR3 sequences from RNA transcripts. When the TCR CDR3 underwent first-round RT-PCR, the HTBI primer set was used. TCRdb called the multiplex PCR reads again in MiXCR, with one record for every CDR3 protein. The sample consists of under 400,000 distinct CDR3 sequences, 15% of them appearing once. Many counts were recorded for this clonotype. Its matching antigen is unknown. The source of the PBMCs was over 8.5 ml of fresh peripheral blood. Study observations and caveats: Most thyroid clonotypes expanded above 0.001 were also detected in blood. Separating ophthalmopathy from stable hyperthyroidism was achieved by a 13 V-J model.

Germline V gene lookup returns CDR1 SGHRS and CDR2 YFSETQ. The CDR3 has 15 residues. The germline V and J ends were trimmed by 4 bases and 2 bases, with 16 bases remaining between them. This chain links TRBV5-1 with TRBJ2-7; a possible D gene is TRBD2 (6 bases). This receptor was identified in a woman between 55 and 75 years old with Graves' ophthalmopathy. Sequenced material: blood. CDR3 sequence reads: CASSRGNSIAYEQYF. The CDR3 DNA sequence: TGCGCCAGCAGCCGGGGGAACAGCATTGCCTACGAGCAGTACTTC.